Given below is one TCR beta chain in context. Sequencing was performed with immunoSEQ multiplex PCR; in TCRdb, only in-frame clones are kept and a portion is missing. The sample comprises 95,000 to 100,000 clones, around 90% of which are singletons, and 4% to 4.5% rests with the top ten. The sample comes from a study of blood T cell repertoires in COVID-19. This CDR3 has 15 residues. Trimming took 1 base from V and 4 from J, leaving 10 bases between them. CDR1 and CDR2 from the germline V gene are MGHRA and YSYEKL. The V call is TRBV4-1, the J call TRBJ1-4; maybe TRBD1 (5 bases). The clonotype comes from a human donor with COVID-19, enrolled during active disease. The donor label of this sample is uncertain. Sequences were obtained from peripheral blood. DNA of the CDR3: TGCGCCAGCAGCCAAGCTCCGGGGGATAATGAAAAACTGTTTTTT. This gives the protein CASSQAPGDNEKLFF.